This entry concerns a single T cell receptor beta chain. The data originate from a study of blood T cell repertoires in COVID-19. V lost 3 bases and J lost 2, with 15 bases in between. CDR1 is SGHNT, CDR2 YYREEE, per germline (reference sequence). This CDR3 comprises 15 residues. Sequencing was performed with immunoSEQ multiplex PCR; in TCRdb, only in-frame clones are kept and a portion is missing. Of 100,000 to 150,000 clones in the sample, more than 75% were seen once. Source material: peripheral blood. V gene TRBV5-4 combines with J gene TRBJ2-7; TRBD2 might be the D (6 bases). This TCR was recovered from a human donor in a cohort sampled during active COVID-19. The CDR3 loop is CASSSHSGPTYEQYF. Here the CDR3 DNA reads TGTGCCAGCAGCTCTCATAGCGGACCGACCTACGAGCAGTACTTC.